This T cell receptor beta chain was profiled in a study of blood T cell repertoires in COVID-19. Study-level background: Donors in the United States, Italy and Spain gave samples during acute or convalescent COVID-19. Nucleic acid was either cDNA or gDNA, and it came from T cells, B-cell-depleted T cells, or PBMCs.

Per the study methods: Estimates of nucleated cell counts were drawn from the amplification of reference gene primers. Data came from immunoSEQ multiplex PCR; TCRdb stores just in-frame clones and leaves some out. V, J and clone size reflect that table, while D and trimming were determined from the DNA. The sample lists over 200,000 clones, over 80% occurring once. V shed 1 base and J 9 bases; nucleotides not matched to a gene: 6. Germline CDR1 reads SGHTA; CDR2 reads FQGNSA. The CDR3 spans 16 residues. This TCR was recovered from a woman in her seventies with active or convalescent COVID-19. This chain joins TRBV7-2 and TRBJ2-1; 13 bases line up with TRBD2. The sequenced sample consisted of peripheral blood. The CDR3 is CASSLEGTSGIGEQFF. The DNA for the CDR3 is TGTGCCAGCAGCTTAGAAGGGACTAGCGGGATAGGTGAGCAGTTCTTC.